These T cell receptor beta chains were read from a single sample in a study of blood T cell repertoires in COVID-19. The assay was immunoSEQ multiplex PCR, and TCRdb's table has in-frame clones only and misses some. The sample holds about 150,000 clones; roughly 83% are singletons and the top ten take 12%. Sequencing input: peripheral blood. The receptors were sampled from a woman aged 55 to 70 with COVID-19, enrolled during active disease. The CDR3 runs from the conserved cysteine through the conserved F or W. The D gene is left open where the match is weak. Some rows mark clone size as missing; the rest say once, few, many or name a class of expanded clone.

clone_size: NA; j_call: TRBJ1-3; d_call: NA; v_call: TRBV4-2; cdr3_nt: TGTGCCAGCAGCCAATGGGGCCCTGGGGCAGTTGGAAACACCATATATTTT; cdr3_aa: CASSQWGPGAVGNTIYF
clone_size: NA; j_call: TRBJ2-5; d_call: NA; v_call: TRBV7-3; cdr3_nt: TGTGCCAGCAGCCCTCGAACAGGGGGGGGAGTCACCCAGTACTTC; cdr3_aa: CASSPRTGGGVTQYF
clone_size: few; j_call: TRBJ1-5; d_call: TRBD1; v_call: TRBV6-5; cdr3_nt: TGTGCCAGCACAGTGACAGGGATCAATCAGCCCCAGCATTTT; cdr3_aa: CASTVTGINQPQHF
clone_size: once; j_call: TRBJ1-4; d_call: TRBD1; v_call: TRBV2; cdr3_nt: TGTGCCAGCACCAGGACAGGTACTAATGAAAAACTGTTTTTT; cdr3_aa: CASTRTGTNEKLFF
clone_size: NA; j_call: TRBJ1-2; d_call: NA; v_call: TRBV18; cdr3_nt: TGTGCCAGCTCACCACCGTCGGGGAGGGCTAACTATGGCTACACCTTC; cdr3_aa: CASSPPSGRANYGYTF
clone_size: few; j_call: TRBJ1-2; d_call: TRBD1; v_call: TRBV3-1/TRBV3-2; cdr3_nt: TGTGCCAGCAGCCCGCATCCCGGGACAGGGCGCTATGGCTACACCTTC; cdr3_aa: CASSPHPGTGRYGYTF
clone_size: NA; j_call: TRBJ2-5; d_call: TRBD1; v_call: TRBV7-9; cdr3_nt: TGTGCCAGCAGTCCAGGGCGCGGGACAGGGGGCGCGGAGACCCAGTACTTC; cdr3_aa: CASSPGRGTGGAETQYF
clone_size: NA; j_call: TRBJ2-3; d_call: NA; v_call: TRBV6-2/TRBV6-3; cdr3_nt: TGTGCCAGCAGTTCAATTAGCACAGATACGCAGTATTTT; cdr3_aa: CASSSISTDTQYF
clone_size: NA; j_call: TRBJ2-7; d_call: TRBD1; v_call: TRBV11-2; cdr3_nt: TGTGCCAGCAGCTCCAGGACAGGGACCTACGAGCAGTACTTC; cdr3_aa: CASSSRTGTYEQYF
clone_size: NA; j_call: TRBJ1-3; d_call: TRBD1; v_call: TRBV28; cdr3_nt: TGTGCCAGCAGAACTGGGACAGGGACCATATATTTT; cdr3_aa: CASRTGTGTIYF
clone_size: NA; j_call: TRBJ1-1; d_call: NA; v_call: TRBV7-2; cdr3_nt: TGTGCCAGCAGCTTAGCCACAGCCGTTGGCACTGAAGCTTTCTTT; cdr3_aa: CASSLATAVGTEAFF
clone_size: NA; j_call: TRBJ1-4; d_call: NA; v_call: TRBV24-1; cdr3_nt: TGTGCCACCAGTGACGATGAGAATGAAAAACTGTTTTTT; cdr3_aa: CATSDDENEKLFF
clone_size: NA; j_call: TRBJ1-2; d_call: NA; v_call: TRBV29-1; cdr3_nt: TGCAGCGTCTGGAGGGTAAATCATGGCTACACCTTC; cdr3_aa: CSVWRVNHGYTF
clone_size: NA; j_call: TRBJ1-1; d_call: NA; v_call: TRBV6-1; cdr3_nt: TGTGCCAGCAGTAAAGGACAGCTTTTAGAAGCTTTCTTT; cdr3_aa: CASSKGQLLEAFF
clone_size: NA; j_call: TRBJ1-5; d_call: TRBD1; v_call: TRBV7-8; cdr3_nt: TGTGCCAGCAGCAAACTGGACAGGGGGCTTCAGCCCCAGCATTTT; cdr3_aa: CASSKLDRGLQPQHF
clone_size: once; j_call: TRBJ1-6; d_call: NA; v_call: TRBV3-1/TRBV3-2; cdr3_nt: TGTGCCAGCAGCCAAGCGACCATGGAGTCACCCCTCCACTTT; cdr3_aa: CASSQATMESPLHF
clone_size: NA; j_call: TRBJ2-3; d_call: TRBD1; v_call: TRBV29-1; cdr3_nt: TGCAGCGTTACAGGGGCACCTAGCACAGATACGCAGTATTTT; cdr3_aa: CSVTGAPSTDTQYF
clone_size: once; j_call: TRBJ1-1; d_call: NA; v_call: TRBV19; cdr3_nt: TGTGCCAGTAGTATGGGTTTTATCGGAGACACTGAAGCTTTCTTT; cdr3_aa: CASSMGFIGDTEAFF
clone_size: NA; j_call: TRBJ2-3; d_call: TRBD2; v_call: TRBV24-1; cdr3_nt: TGTGCCACCAGTGATTCTAGCGGGTATAGCACAGATACGCAGTATTTT; cdr3_aa: CATSDSSGYSTDTQYF
clone_size: many; j_call: TRBJ1-6; d_call: NA; v_call: TRBV7-7; cdr3_nt: TGTGCCAGCAGCTTACCCGCAGGGCACCATAATTCACCCCTCCACTTT; cdr3_aa: CASSLPAGHHNSPLHF
clone_size: NA; j_call: TRBJ1-2; d_call: NA; v_call: TRBV6-1; cdr3_nt: TGTGCCAGCAGTGATGCGGGCCAATCTAACTATGGCTACACCTTC; cdr3_aa: CASSDAGQSNYGYTF
clone_size: NA; j_call: TRBJ2-2; d_call: NA; v_call: TRBV3-1/TRBV3-2; cdr3_nt: TGTGCCAGCAGCCATTTCGGGTCGGCCGGGGAGCTGTTTTTT; cdr3_aa: CASSHFGSAGELFF
clone_size: once; j_call: TRBJ2-7; d_call: TRBD2; v_call: TRBV29-1; cdr3_nt: TGCAGCGTTGCATGGCTAGCGGGAGGGCCTCAAACCTACGAGCAGTACTTC; cdr3_aa: CSVAWLAGGPQTYEQYF
clone_size: NA; j_call: TRBJ1-3; d_call: NA; v_call: TRBV9; cdr3_nt: TGTGCCAGCACCCCAGAGGAGGCTGGAAACACCATATATTTT; cdr3_aa: CASTPEEAGNTIYF
clone_size: NA; j_call: TRBJ1-5; d_call: NA; v_call: TRBV12-3/TRBV12-4; cdr3_nt: TGTGCCAGCAGTTTAAGGGACACTCAGCCCCAGCATTTT; cdr3_aa: CASSLRDTQPQHF
clone_size: NA; j_call: TRBJ2-1; d_call: NA; v_call: TRBV3-1/TRBV3-2; cdr3_nt: TGTGCCAGCAGCCTTAGAGGCTATGAGCAGTTCTTC; cdr3_aa: CASSLRGYEQFF
clone_size: once; j_call: TRBJ2-7; d_call: TRBD2; v_call: TRBV7-9; cdr3_nt: TGTGCCAGCAGCCCAGGACTAGCGGAACCCTACGAGCAGTACTTC; cdr3_aa: CASSPGLAEPYEQYF
clone_size: NA; j_call: TRBJ1-4; d_call: NA; v_call: TRBV30; cdr3_nt: TGTGCCTGGAGTGTGACTTATAATGAAAAACTGTTTTTT; cdr3_aa: CAWSVTYNEKLFF
clone_size: NA; j_call: TRBJ1-5; d_call: NA; v_call: TRBV5-1; cdr3_nt: TGCGCCAGCAGCTTCGGGGGCAATCAGCCCCAGCATTTT; cdr3_aa: CASSFGGNQPQHF
clone_size: NA; j_call: TRBJ2-4; d_call: TRBD1; v_call: TRBV15; cdr3_nt: TGTGCCACCACCACGGAGGGACAGGGGTTGCAAAACATTCAGTACTTC; cdr3_aa: CATTTEGQGLQNIQYF
clone_size: NA; j_call: TRBJ1-5; d_call: TRBD1; v_call: TRBV30; cdr3_nt: TGTGCCTGGGGGGACAGGGACGAGCAGCCCCAGCATTTT; cdr3_aa: CAWGDRDEQPQHF
clone_size: NA; j_call: TRBJ1-1; d_call: NA; v_call: TRBV12-3/TRBV12-4; cdr3_nt: TGTGCCAGCAGTTTGCGGGGCCCTGAAGCTTTCTTT; cdr3_aa: CASSLRGPEAFF
clone_size: NA; j_call: TRBJ2-2; d_call: NA; v_call: TRBV29-1; cdr3_nt: TGCAGCGTTGAAGGGCCGAACACCGGGGAGCTGTTTTTT; cdr3_aa: CSVEGPNTGELFF
clone_size: NA; j_call: TRBJ1-4; d_call: NA; v_call: TRBV19; cdr3_nt: TGTGCCAGTAGTCCCCCCGACAGATTTGCTCTCGAAAAACTGTTTTTT; cdr3_aa: CASSPPDRFALEKLFF
clone_size: NA; j_call: TRBJ1-1; d_call: TRBD1; v_call: TRBV10-1; cdr3_nt: TGCGCCAGCAGCGGGACAGGGGTCACTGAAGCTTTCTTT; cdr3_aa: CASSGTGVTEAFF
clone_size: NA; j_call: TRBJ2-5; d_call: NA; v_call: TRBV14; cdr3_nt: TGTGCCAGCAGCCTCAACAGGGCCCAAGAGACCCAGTACTTC; cdr3_aa: CASSLNRAQETQYF
clone_size: NA; j_call: TRBJ1-5; d_call: TRBD1; v_call: TRBV2; cdr3_nt: TGTGCCACAGGACAGGGAGGCAATCAGCCCCAGCATTTT; cdr3_aa: CATGQGGNQPQHF
clone_size: NA; j_call: TRBJ1-3; d_call: NA; v_call: TRBV18; cdr3_nt: TGTGCCAGCTCACCGCAGGGGAGTGGAAACACCATATATTTT; cdr3_aa: CASSPQGSGNTIYF
clone_size: NA; j_call: TRBJ2-5; d_call: NA; v_call: TRBV5-1; cdr3_nt: TGCGCCAGCAGCTTGGCCATGACTCGCCAAGAGACCCAGTACTTC; cdr3_aa: CASSLAMTRQETQYF
clone_size: NA; j_call: TRBJ1-1; d_call: TRBD1; v_call: TRBV5-6; cdr3_nt: TGTGCCAGCAGTCCCGGGACAGGGATTCGGAACACTGAAGCTTTCTTT; cdr3_aa: CASSPGTGIRNTEAFF
clone_size: few; j_call: TRBJ1-1; d_call: NA; v_call: TRBV3-1/TRBV3-2; cdr3_nt: TGTGCCAGCAGCCCCGTAGGGGTCACAGTGAACACTGAAGCTTTCTTT; cdr3_aa: CASSPVGVTVNTEAFF
clone_size: NA; j_call: TRBJ2-3; d_call: NA; v_call: TRBV24-1; cdr3_nt: TGTGCCACCAGTCAGCAGGGCACAGATACGCAGTATTTT; cdr3_aa: CATSQQGTDTQYF
clone_size: NA; j_call: TRBJ2-1; d_call: TRBD2; v_call: TRBV6-5; cdr3_nt: TGTGCCAGCAGTTCTAGCGGGAGGTCCTACAATGAGCAGTTCTTC; cdr3_aa: CASSSSGRSYNEQFF
clone_size: NA; j_call: TRBJ1-1; d_call: NA; v_call: TRBV18; cdr3_nt: TGTGCCAGCTCACCAATCGCCGGCACTGAAGCTTTCTTT; cdr3_aa: CASSPIAGTEAFF
clone_size: few; j_call: TRBJ1-1; d_call: NA; v_call: TRBV5-1; cdr3_nt: TGCGCCAGCAGCCTAGAGGGAGGAGGAATGACCCCTTTT; cdr3_aa: CASSLEGGGMTPF
clone_size: NA; j_call: TRBJ2-7; d_call: TRBD2; v_call: TRBV14; cdr3_nt: TGTGCCAGCAGCCATCTCGGCGGGAGACCCTACGAGCAGTACTTC; cdr3_aa: CASSHLGGRPYEQYF
clone_size: NA; j_call: TRBJ2-1; d_call: TRBD2; v_call: TRBV6-5; cdr3_nt: TGTGCCAGCAGTTACTCCAGACTAGCGGGGGGCCATGAGCAGTTCTTC; cdr3_aa: CASSYSRLAGGHEQFF
clone_size: NA; j_call: TRBJ1-1; d_call: NA; v_call: TRBV27; cdr3_nt: TGTGCCAGCAGTCCGCTGACCTTGCCAGGGATTGAAGCTTTCTTT; cdr3_aa: CASSPLTLPGIEAFF